The TCR beta chain described here comes from a study of tumor and adjacent non-tumor tissue in lung cancer. Study-wide results and limits: Compared with tumor, normal lung showed significantly lower TCR diversity. Normal lung showed higher cumulative top 100 clone frequency than tumor.

The library came from three nested PCR rounds adapted from ARM-PCR protocols. MiXCR, applied by TCRdb to the multiplex PCR reads, yields one record per CDR3 protein. The sample includes more than 85,000 distinct CDR3 sequences, 60% to 80% seen only once; the top ten take roughly 19%. Germline V gene data show CDR1 as DFQATT and CDR2 as SNEGSKA (reference sequence). CDR3 length: 15 amino acids. Regarding this clonotype: The antigen remains unidentified. An end of the junction differs from the germline gene, which may be a read error.

RNA was extracted from bulk tissue without any cell sorting. More than 3 cm separated this lung sample from the edge of the tumor. The chain carries TRBV20-1 and TRBJ1-4, with no clear D. This TCR was recovered from a man aged 30-40 years with non-small cell lung cancer. Input material: distant non-tumor lung tissue. The CDR3: CNARVPPYSNEKLFF. For the CDR3, the DNA is TGTAATGCTAGAGTCCCGCCCTATAGTAATGAAAAACTGTTTTTT.